These T cell receptor beta chains were read from a single sample in a study of blood T cells in healthy people across ages. TCRdb analysed the 5' RACE reads with MiXCR anew, one entry per CDR3 protein. Of some 290,000 distinct CDR3 sequences in the sample, 25% to 30% were seen once. The sample comprised blood. These receptors were taken from a woman between 65 and 79 years old in good health. CDR3s include the opening cysteine and the closing phenylalanine or tryptophan. D genes are given only for firm matches. Clone size is given for some rows only: seen once, a few or many times, or a class if the clone is expanded.

d_call	j_call	v_call	clone_size	cdr3_nt	cdr3_aa
TRBD2	TRBJ2-4	TRBV10-3	-	TGTGCCATCAGGCCGGGGGGGCAAAACATTCAGTACTTC	CAIRPGGQNIQYF
-	TRBJ1-4	TRBV6-1	few	TGTGCCAGCAGTAGCCTTGGAAATAATGAAAGACTGTTTTTT	CASSSLGNNERLFF
TRBD1	TRBJ2-7	TRBV6-1	-	TGTGCCAGCAGTGCCAGACAGGGTGGGTCCGAGCAGTACTTC	CASSARQGGSEQYF
TRBD2	TRBJ2-5	TRBV20-1	few	TGCAGTGCCCCAAAGCGGGGACAAGAGACCCAGTACTTC	CSAPKRGQETQYF
TRBD1	TRBJ2-5	TRBV20-1	few	TGCAGTGCTACTACAGGGGGCCGACAAGAGACCCAGTACTTC	CSATTGGRQETQYF
-	TRBJ1-4	TRBV10-2	few	TGCGCCAGCAATCAGGGACAAACTAATGAAAAACTGTTTTTT	CASNQGQTNEKLFF
TRBD2	TRBJ2-1	TRBV7-3	few	TGTGCCAGCAGCTCGGGGGGAGGAATGAACGAGCAGTTCTTC	CASSSGGGMNEQFF
TRBD1	TRBJ2-2	TRBV25-1	few	TGTGCCAGCGGGACAGGCTCGAACACCGGGGAGCTGTTTTTT	CASGTGSNTGELFF
-	TRBJ1-3	TRBV6-5	-	TGTGCCAGCAGCCCAATTAAACAGTCGCTGGGCTCTGGAAACACCATATATTTT	CASSPIKQSLGSGNTIYF
-	TRBJ1-4	TRBV2	-	TGTGCCAGCAGTGCGAGTGGTTTCGGTGAAAAACTGTTTTTT	CASSASGFGEKLFF
-	TRBJ1-1	TRBV20-1	-	TGCAGTGCTAGACAGGGGTATGAAGCTTTCTTT	CSARQGYEAFF
-	TRBJ1-4	TRBV7-2	-	TGTGCCAGCAGCTTAGGTGGACAGAATGAAAAACTGTTTTTT	CASSLGGQNEKLFF
TRBD2	TRBJ2-1	TRBV9	few	TGTGCCAGCAGCGTAGGAGGACTAGCTCTTTACAATGAGCAGTTCTTC	CASSVGGLALYNEQFF
TRBD2	TRBJ2-5	TRBV20-1	-	TGCAGTGCTCTCGGGACTAGCGGTATCCAAGAGACCCAGTACTTC	CSALGTSGIQETQYF
-	TRBJ1-1	TRBV5-1	-	TGCGCCGGCAGCAGCAGGGGACCGAACACTGAAGCTTTCTTT	CAGSSRGPNTEAFF
-	TRBJ2-5	TRBV27	-	TGTGCCAGCAGTAGGGTACCCGGGGAGACCCAGTACTTC	CASSRVPGETQYF
-	TRBJ2-7	TRBV6-1	few	TGTGCCAGCAGGGGTGTAGGGAGGACCTACGAGCAGTACTTC	CASRGVGRTYEQYF
-	TRBJ2-3	TRBV20-1	-	TGCAGTGCTAGAGATTTGAGCACAGATACGCAGTATTTT	CSARDLSTDTQYF
TRBD2	TRBJ2-5	TRBV24-1	few	TGTGCCACCAGCTCAAAAGCGGGAGGAAAAGAGACCCAGTACTTC	CATSSKAGGKETQYF
-	TRBJ2-3	TRBV20-1	-	TGCAGTGGAGGTGGAGGCACAGATACGCAGTATTTT	CSGGGGTDTQYF
-	TRBJ2-5	TRBV5-1	-	TGCGCCAGCAGCAGGGGAGGCCGAGGAGAGACCCAGTACTTC	CASSRGGRGETQYF
TRBD1	TRBJ1-1	TRBV6-5	once	TGTGCCAGCAGCAGGGGACAGGGCAGGGAAGCTTTCTTT	CASSRGQGREAFF
-	TRBJ2-5	TRBV10-3	once	TGTGCCATCAGTGGGCCCCAAGAGACCCAGTACTTC	CAISGPQETQYF
-	TRBJ1-3	TRBV20-1	few	TGCAGTGCTCTTAGACGCCGGGACGGAGGCTCGGGAAACACCATATATTTT	CSALRRRDGGSGNTIYF
-	TRBJ2-2	TRBV2	-	TGTGCCAGCAGTGTATTCAGAAACACCGGGGAGCTGTTTTTT	CASSVFRNTGELFF
-	TRBJ2-5	TRBV11-2	-	TGTGCCAGCAGTTCTAAGGGTCACAAGCAGTACTTC	CASSSKGHKQYF
-	TRBJ2-5	TRBV14	-	TGTGCCGGCAGCCAATTAGGGGCCCAAGAGACCCAGTACTTC	CAGSQLGAQETQYF
-	TRBJ1-1	TRBV6-1	few	TGTGCCAGCAGCCTCTCTCGGGGTTCTAAGGGCACTGAAGCTTTCTTT	CASSLSRGSKGTEAFF
-	TRBJ2-1	TRBV29-1	few	TGCAGCGTTGAAAACTCCAATGAGCAGTTCTTC	CSVENSNEQFF
-	TRBJ2-2	TRBV6-1	-	TGTGCCAGCAGTGGGGAAACCGGGGAGCTGTTTTTT	CASSGETGELFF
-	TRBJ2-2	TRBV7-6	-	TGTGCCAGCAGCTTAGTACAGGGTGGCACCGGGGAGCTGTTTTTT	CASSLVQGGTGELFF